Listed below are T cell receptor beta chains from one sample, sequenced in a study of low-dose radiotherapy and immunotherapy resistance in tumors. MiXCR was run by TCRdb on the reads, yielding one entry per CDR3 protein. This table has roughly 100,000 distinct CDR3 sequences, around 21% appearing once. The input for sequencing was PBMCs, taken after low-dose radiotherapy plus immunotherapy. These receptor sequences come from a male donor with prostate cancer. Each CDR3 is given with its conserved first and last residue. Fields, in order: V gene, CDR3 length, D gene, clone size, J gene, CDR3 DNA, CDR3 protein. The D gene is left open where the match is weak. Size values are once, few and many counts, or a class for expanded clones, and some rows have none.

>TRBV7-9|15|TRBD1|many|TRBJ2-7
TGTGCCAGCAGCCTCCCCGGGACAGGCCCCTACGAGCAGTACTTC
CASSLPGTGPYEQYF
>TRBV19|15|.|many|TRBJ1-5
TGTGCCAGTAGTGAACACAGGGTTAGCAATCAGCCCCAGCATTTT
CASSEHRVSNQPQHF
>TRBV5-1|15|TRBD1|few|TRBJ2-5
TGTGCCAGCAGCCCACCATTGACAGGGCGGGAGACCCAGTACTTC
CASSPPLTGRETQYF
>TRBV5-6|13|TRBD1|many|TRBJ2-5
TGTGCCAGCAGGGGTTGGGACAGGGAGACCCAGTACTTC
CASRGWDRETQYF
>TRBV2|14|.|many|TRBJ2-1
TGTGCCAGCAGTGAAGCGCTTCCAGACGGTGAGCAGTTCTTC
CASSEALPDGEQFF
>TRBV5-1|16|TRBD1|.|TRBJ2-5
TGCGCCAGCAGCTTGGGGCGGACAGGGGGAGCCGAGACCCAGTACTTC
CASSLGRTGGAETQYF
>TRBV13|15|TRBD2|.|TRBJ2-5
TGTGCCAGCATTAGAAGGGCTAGCGGGCAAGAGACCCAGTACTTC
CASIRRASGQETQYF
>TRBV6-6|16|.|many|TRBJ2-2
TGTGCCAGCAGTTACTCGGGGGGCGCGGACACCGGGGAGCTGTTTTTT
CASSYSGGADTGELFF
>TRBV14|19|TRBD1|.|TRBJ1-2
TGTGCCAGCAGCCAAGAACCGGCGGGACAGGGACCTTTCCGCTATGGCTACACCTTC
CASSQEPAGQGPFRYGYTF
>TRBV4-1|18|.|many|TRBJ2-3
TGCGCCAGCAGCCAAAGCTGGTTCCGGGACCAGAGCACAGATACGCAGTATTTT
CASSQSWFRDQSTDTQYF
>TRBV20-1|14|.|.|TRBJ1-2
TGCAGTGCGAACGTCGGGGGGTCTTATGGTGGCTACACCTTC
CSANVGGSYGGYTF
>TRBV9|16|.|.|TRBJ2-7
TGTGCCAGCAGCAGCGACGGGGACCAGGCGTCCTACGAGCAGTACTTC
CASSSDGDQASYEQYF
>TRBV30|14|TRBD2|many|TRBJ2-5
TGTGCCCTCACGGGGGGGCGTATGTTGGAGACCCAGTACTTC
CALTGGRMLETQYF
>TRBV3-1|17|TRBD1|many|TRBJ2-2
TGTGCCAGCAGCCGGTCAGGGGGAAACGCGAACACCGGGGAGCTGTTTTTT
CASSRSGGNANTGELFF
>TRBV6-1|14|.|many|TRBJ2-5
TGTGCCAGCAGTGAATCCAGGGGTCAAGAGACCCAGTACTTC
CASSESRGQETQYF
>TRBV9|15|.|many|TRBJ1-5
TGTGCCAGCAGCGTGGGGGGGAATAGCAATCAGCCCCAGCATTTT
CASSVGGNSNQPQHF
>TRBV20-1|13|TRBD1|many|TRBJ1-5
TGCAGTGCTCGCCCGACAGGGGGGCAGCCCCAGCATTTT
CSARPTGGQPQHF
>TRBV11-3|13|.|few|TRBJ2-1
TGTGCCAGCAGCTTGAGCGCACACAATGAGCAGTTCTTC
CASSLSAHNEQFF